Following are 6 T cell receptor beta chains from one sample sequenced in a study of CD8 T cells in ankylosing spondylitis. TCRdb analysed the 5' RACE reads with MiXCR anew, one entry per CDR3 protein. The table records tens of thousands of distinct CDR3 sequences, 10% of them present only once. Sequenced: blood, either unsorted or a sorted T cell fraction (not recorded which). The receptors here all came from a male donor with ankylosing spondylitis or in good health (not recorded which).

This clonotype was counted at least ten times. The DNA of the CDR3 is TGTGCCAGCAGAAGGGACGGCGAAGAGACCCAGTACTTC. The encoded protein is CASRRDGEETQYF. The rearrangement joins TRBV12-3 or TRBV12-4 to TRBJ2-5; D possibly matches TRBD1 or TRBD2 (5 bases each). V shed 6 bases and J shed 3 bases, with 11 bases lying between them. The CDR3 runs 13 residues.

This clonotype has ten or more counts. The rearrangement joins TRBV6-1 to TRBJ2-2; D unclear. This CDR3 region has 14 residues. Trimming removed 2 bases at V and 6 bases at J, with 10 bases between. From germline, CDR1 is MNHNS and CDR2 SASEGT. CDR3 protein: CASSEFRISGELFF. CDR3 bases: TGTGCCAGCAGTGAATTTAGGATCTCCGGGGAGCTGTTTTTT.

This clonotype was detected many times. The chain is built from TRBV28 and TRBJ1-3, with a possible D match to TRBD1 (6 bases). V lost 7 bases, J lost 3 bases, and 19 bases lay in between. Germline V CDR1 and CDR2: MDHEN, SYDVKM. The CDR3 spans 16 residues. The CDR3 nucleotides are TGTGCCAGCACTCCCCTGGGGGGGGCGATTGGAAACACCATATATTTT. Amino acids: CASTPLGGAIGNTIYF.

This CDR3 reads CASSRTYGGDTQYF. DNA of the CDR3: TGTGCCAGCTCACGCACCTATGGTGGGGATACGCAGTATTTT. The chain links TRBV18 to TRBJ2-3, with unresolved D. The CDR3 has 14 amino acids. CDR1 KGHSH and CDR2 LQKENI come from the germline V gene. Trimming stripped 4 bases from V and 6 bases from J, with 14 bases between.

The CDR3 reads CASTVAGGSGELFF. In DNA form, the CDR3 reads TGTGCCAGCACTGTAGCGGGAGGTTCCGGGGAGCTGTTTTTT. The J gene is TRBJ2-2, the V gene TRBV25-1, with 10 bases aligning to TRBD2. CDR3 length: 14 residues. The junction had 5 bases not matched to a gene; V was cut back by 7 bases and J by 6 bases. The germline V gene encodes CDR1 MGHDK and CDR2 SYGVNS. Complete variable domain (other parts from reference TRBV25-1 and TRBJ2-2): EADIYQTPRYLVIGTGKKITLECSQTMGHDKMYWYQQDPGMELHLIHYSYGVNSTEKGDLSSESTVSRIRTEHFPLTLESARPSHTSQYLCASTVAGGSGELFFGEGSRLTVL.

In its sample, this clonotype ranks as medium-sized. CDR3 bases: TGTGCCACCAGCAGAGTAGGCACCGGGGAGCTGTTTTTT. Amino acids: CATSRVGTGELFF. The V gene is TRBV15, the J gene TRBJ2-2, with unresolved D. In germline, CDR1 is LNHNV, CDR2 YYDKDF (reference sequence). Trimming stripped 1 base from V and 4 bases from J, with 4 bases between. The CDR3 contains 13 residues.